One and the same sample provided the 24 T cell receptor beta chains below, sequenced in a study of T cells in narcolepsy (dated by TCRdb to 2016 to 2019). The library was made by the immunoSEQ multiplex PCR assay. Imported from immuneACCESS, the table was reduced by TCRdb to in-frame sequences with V and J called. These copies leave out some clones; in studies compared against another copy, an unresolved V gene accounts for under half, and the cause of the remainder is not known. The sample profile shows tens of thousands of clones; around 83% of them were found once. The top ten hold about 2.8% of the sample. Material for sequencing was CD45RA- memory CD4+ T cells from PBMCs. The cell subset or site tag for this specimen amounts to: memory T cells sorted ex vivo from peripheral blood. The receptors were gathered from a human donor with narcolepsy.

The gene calls are TRBV11-3 and TRBJ2-3; 8 bases are a match to TRBD2. Germline-derived CDR1 and CDR2 are SGHNT and YENEEA. The CDR3 sequence is 14 residues long. V shed 1 base, J shed 4 bases, and the junction held 1 base outside the gene matches. This CDR3 reads CASSLGGLADTQYF. The DNA of the CDR3 is TGTGCCAGCAGCTTAGGGGGACTAGCAGATACGCAGTATTTT.

The gene calls are TRBV5-5 and TRBJ1-4; D might be TRBD1 (6 bases). The CDR3 contains 17 residues. V dropped 5 bases and J dropped 8 bases, with 25 bases sitting between them. CDR1 and CDR2 (germline): SGHKS, YYEKEE (reference sequence). CDR3 DNA sequence: TGTGCCAGCAGTAAGGATGGGGGCCTGTCGGAAATCGAAAAACTGTTTTTT. Amino acid sequence: CASSKDGGLSEIEKLFF.

This chain links TRBV7-8 with TRBJ2-6; the D gene is possibly TRBD1 (5 bases). Germline-derived CDR1 and CDR2 are SGHVS and FQNEAQ. There are 19 residues in the CDR3. V was trimmed by 5 bases and J by 0 bases, leaving 20 bases between them. CDR3 DNA: TGTGCCAGCAGCAAAGGTGGGGTCAGGGATAACTCTGGGGCCAACGTCCTGACTTTC. Encoded protein: CASSKGGVRDNSGANVLTF.

J is TRBJ1-2 and V is TRBV4-2; D is perhaps TRBD1 (5 bases). The CDR3 length is 15 residues. V shed 1 base and J shed 1 base, with 10 bases lying between them. The V gene's germline CDR1 is LGHNA and CDR2 YNFKEQ. The CDR3 DNA sequence: TGTGCCAGCAGCCAAGTTCAGGGAAGTAACTATGGCTACACCTTC. It codes for CASSQVQGSNYGYTF.

The rearrangement uses TRBV6-1 and TRBJ2-3; the D gene is possibly TRBD2 (6 bases). Germline loops: CDR1 MNHNS, CDR2 SASEGT. The CDR3 totals 15 residues. Trimming took 4 bases from V and 7 from J, leaving 18 bases between them. The CDR3 bases are TGTGCCAGCAGTGCACCGGGACTGCCCCCTAATACGCAGTATTTT. It translates to CASSAPGLPPNTQYF.

V usage is TRBV27 and J usage is TRBJ2-7; D is possibly TRBD1 (6 bases). Germline loops: CDR1 MNHEY, CDR2 SMNVEV (reference sequence). Trimming took 7 bases from V and 5 from J, leaving 24 bases between them. CDR3 length equals 16 residues. Written as DNA, the CDR3 is TGTGCCAGCATAAACCTCGGGACAAATCTATTAGACGAGCAGTACTTC. This encodes CASINLGTNLLDEQYF.

The rearrangement uses TRBV30 and TRBJ2-2; 13 bases line up with TRBD2. This CDR3 is built from 17 residues. Looked up from germline, CDR1 is GTSNPN and CDR2 is SVGIG (reference sequence). The V segment lost 1 base and the J segment 6 bases; nucleotides outside the gene matches: 8. CDR3 nucleotides: TGTGCCTGGAGTGCCTACGGACTAGCGGGGGCATCCGGGGAGCTGTTTTTT. It is translated as CAWSAYGLAGASGELFF.

The chain combines TRBV7-8 with TRBJ2-3; D may be TRBD2 (5 bases). Germline loops: CDR1 SGHVS, CDR2 FQNEAQ. The CDR3 sequence is 16 residues long. The V end was cut by 4 bases, the J end by 0 bases, with 14 bases between. The CDR3 DNA reads as TGTGCCAGCAGCTACCTGAGCAAGCGGAGCACAGATACGCAGTATTTT. Its protein product is CASSYLSKRSTDTQYF.

The chain carries TRBV9 and TRBJ2-1; 10 nucleotides match TRBD2. The CDR3 extends over 19 amino acids. V was clipped by 0 bases and J by 0 bases; unmatched bases: 9. CDR1 SGDLS and CDR2 YYNGEE come from the germline V gene. CDR3 DNA sequence: TGTGCCAGCAGCGTAGAACTAGCGGGGTTGGGTAGCTCCTACAATGAGCAGTTCTTC. Protein sequence: CASSVELAGLGSSYNEQFF.

The genes are TRBV2 and TRBJ1-1; D remains ambiguous. The germline CDR1 and CDR2 sequences are SNHLY and FYNNEI. Between the trimmed V and J ends, which lost 0 bases and 6 bases, there was a span of 11 bases. The CDR3 is made up of 14 amino acids. CDR3 coding DNA: TGTGCCAGCAGTGAAGCGCTTAACCGGCCTGAAGCTTTCTTT. Its translation is CASSEALNRPEAFF.

V gene TRBV7-8 combines with J gene TRBJ2-7; 13 positions match TRBD2. The CDR3 sequence is 17 residues long. The V gene's germline CDR1 is SGHVS and CDR2 FQNEAQ. V gave up 5 bases and J gave up 0 bases; unmatched junction bases: 7. The CDR3 here is CASSPRTSGGSSYEQYF. CDR3 DNA sequence: TGTGCCAGCAGCCCCCGGACTAGCGGGGGTAGCTCCTACGAGCAGTACTTC.

This chain uses TRBV5-4 with TRBJ2-3; D is uncertain. The germline V and J ends were trimmed by 5 bases and 1 base, with 11 bases remaining between them. The germline gives CDR1 SGHNT, CDR2 YYREEE (reference sequence). The CDR3 extends over 14 amino acids. The CDR3 loop is CASRERPGTDTQYF. Written as DNA, the CDR3 is TGTGCCAGCAGGGAGAGACCAGGCACAGATACGCAGTATTTT.

The chain carries TRBV4-2 and TRBJ2-2; D not resolved. The V gene lost 0 bases and the J gene lost 7 bases, with 15 bases spanning the gap. Germline CDR1 is LGHNA and CDR2 is YNFKEQ. This CDR3 contains 16 residues. CDR3 in amino acids: CASSQDLRSKGGELFF. The CDR3 DNA is TGTGCCAGCAGCCAAGACTTGCGGAGTAAAGGCGGGGAGCTGTTTTTT.

The chain uses TRBV4-1 and TRBJ2-5; possible D gene TRBD1, 5 bases. Germline V CDR1 and CDR2: MGHRA, YSYEKL. This CDR3 spans 15 amino acids. The ends were cut back, 4 bases at V and 2 bases at J, with 14 bases in the middle. CDR3 amino acids: CASSPQDIRQETQYF. CDR3 nucleotides: TGCGCCAGCAGCCCCCAGGACATCCGGCAAGAGACCCAGTACTTC.

The rearrangement uses TRBV10-3 and TRBJ1-1; 8 bases agree with TRBD1. The CDR3 consists of 19 residues. Germline assignment: CDR1 ENHRY and CDR2 SYGVKD. V was pared by 6 bases and J by 3 bases, with 21 bases of the junction left unmatched. The CDR3 DNA reads as TGTGCCATCAGACCAGGGGGCGCGGGAATCGGTATTCGTTACACTGAAGCTTTCTTT. This translates into CAIRPGGAGIGIRYTEAFF.

The V call is TRBV28, the J call TRBJ1-1; no clear D gene. V shed 5 bases and J shed 1 base, with 5 bases lying between them. Germline CDR1 and CDR2: MDHEN and SYDVKM. This CDR3 spans 12 amino acids. CDR3 loop: CASSKENTEAFF. The DNA of the CDR3 is TGTGCCAGCAGTAAGGAGAACACTGAAGCTTTCTTT.

J is TRBJ2-5 and V is TRBV10-2, with D perhaps assigned TRBD1 or TRBD2 (5 bases each). This CDR3 has 14 residues. Trimming took off 7 bases at V and 1 base at J, with 13 bases between the two ends. Per germline, CDR1 WSHSY and CDR2 SAAADI. CDR3 amino acids: CASKHPGTQETQYF. CDR3 nucleotide sequence: TGCGCCAGCAAACACCCGGGGACCCAAGAGACCCAGTACTTC.

The V call is TRBV5-1, the J call TRBJ2-1, with 10 bases aligning to TRBD1. The CDR3 spans 14 residues. J gave up 16 bases and V 0 bases, and 10 bases lay outside the gene matches. Germline V gives CDR1 SGHRS, CDR2 YFSETQ. CDR3 loop: CASSLEGQGTGGFF. The CDR3 DNA is TGCGCCAGCAGCTTGGAGGGACAGGGGACCGGGGGCTTCTTC. Filled out from reference TRBV5-1 and TRBJ2-1, the complete variable domain reads KAGVTQTPRYLIKTRGQQVTLSCSPISGHRSVSWYQQTPGQGLQFLFEYFSETQRNKGNFPGRFSGRQFSNSRSEMNVSTLELGDSALYLCASSLEGQGTGGFFGPGTRLTVL.

The chain has TRBV30 and TRBJ1-2, with 8 bases aligning to TRBD1. V was clipped by 2 bases and J by 2 bases; unmatched bases: 4. This CDR3 is built from 14 residues. In germline, CDR1 is GTSNPN, CDR2 SVGIG (reference sequence). The CDR3 DNA follows: TGTGCCTGGAGTAGGGGACAGGCCAACTATGGCTACACCTTC. This encodes CAWSRGQANYGYTF.

The CDR3 region is CASSLDWSNTIYF. The CDR3 DNA reads TGTGCCAGCAGCTTAGATTGGAGCAACACCATATATTTT. V is TRBV11-2 and J is TRBJ1-3; D ambiguous. The CDR3 loop spans 13 amino acids. The germline CDR1 and CDR2 sequences are SGHAT and FQNNGV. Deletions cut 0 bases from V and 7 bases from J, with 7 bases between.

The CDR3 coding sequence is TGTGCCAGCAGCCACTCCGTGGCCCAGTACTTC. Protein product: CASSHSVAQYF. V and J are TRBV7-8 and TRBJ2-5, with unresolved D. The V end lost 5 bases, the J end lost 9 bases, and 10 bases lay between the germline ends. Germline V CDR1 and CDR2: SGHVS, FQNEAQ. The CDR3 has 11 amino acids.

There are a few counts of this clone. The chain joins TRBV2 to TRBJ1-1, with 9 bases fitting TRBD1. CDR3 length equals 14 residues. Germline loops: CDR1 SNHLY, CDR2 FYNNEI. V gave up 5 bases and J gave up 1 base; unmatched junction bases: 2. The CDR3 region is CASSTGGPNTEAFF. CDR3 in DNA: TGTGCCAGCAGTACAGGGGGCCCGAACACTGAAGCTTTCTTT.

This chain links TRBV19 with TRBJ1-3, with 8 bases aligning to TRBD1. The CDR3 contains 16 residues. Germline-derived CDR1 and CDR2 are LNHDA and SQIVND (reference sequence). V shed 4 bases and J 5 bases; nucleotides not matched to a gene: 10. CDR3 sequence reads: CASSTPRQGWRNTIYF. For the CDR3, the DNA is TGTGCCAGTAGTACCCCCCGACAGGGGTGGCGAAACACCATATATTTT.

This chain links TRBV11-2 with TRBJ1-1, with TRBD1 identical over 7 bases. This CDR3 spans 14 amino acids. Trimming cost V 8 bases and J 4 bases; bases outside gene matches: 10. From germline, CDR1 is SGHAT and CDR2 FQNNGV. The chain's CDR3 is CASENRGLVTEAFF. The CDR3 region has the DNA TGTGCCAGCGAAAACAGGGGATTGGTCACTGAAGCTTTCTTT.